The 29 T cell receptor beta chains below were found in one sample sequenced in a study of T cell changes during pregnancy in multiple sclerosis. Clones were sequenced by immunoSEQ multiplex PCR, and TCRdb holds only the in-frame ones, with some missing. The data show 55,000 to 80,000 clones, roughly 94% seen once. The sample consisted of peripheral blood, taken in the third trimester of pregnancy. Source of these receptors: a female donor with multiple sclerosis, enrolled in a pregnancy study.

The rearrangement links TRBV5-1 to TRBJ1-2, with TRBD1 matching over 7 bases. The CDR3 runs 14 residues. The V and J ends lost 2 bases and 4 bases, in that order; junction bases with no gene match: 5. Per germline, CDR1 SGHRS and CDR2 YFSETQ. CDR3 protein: CASSLSGQSYGYTF. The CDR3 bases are TGCGCCAGCAGCTTATCGGGACAGAGCTATGGCTACACCTTC.

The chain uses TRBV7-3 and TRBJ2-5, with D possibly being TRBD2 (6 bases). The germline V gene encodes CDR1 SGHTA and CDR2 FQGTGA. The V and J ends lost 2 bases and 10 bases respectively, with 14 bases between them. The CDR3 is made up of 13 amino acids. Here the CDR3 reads CASSLGLIGGQYF. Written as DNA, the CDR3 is TGTGCCAGCAGCTTAGGGCTCATCGGGGGCCAGTACTTC.

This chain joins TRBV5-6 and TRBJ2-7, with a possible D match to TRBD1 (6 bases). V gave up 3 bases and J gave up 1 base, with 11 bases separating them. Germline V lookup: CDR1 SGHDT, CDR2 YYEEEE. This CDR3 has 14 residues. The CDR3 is CASSSQGNSYEQYF. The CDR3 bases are TGTGCCAGCAGCTCTCAGGGGAATTCCTACGAGCAGTACTTC.

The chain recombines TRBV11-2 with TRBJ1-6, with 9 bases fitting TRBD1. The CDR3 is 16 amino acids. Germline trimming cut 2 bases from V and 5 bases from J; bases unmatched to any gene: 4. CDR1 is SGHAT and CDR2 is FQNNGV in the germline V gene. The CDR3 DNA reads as TGTGCCAGCAGCTTAAGGGACAGGGTGGATAATTCACCCCTCCACTTT. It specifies CASSLRDRVDNSPLHF.

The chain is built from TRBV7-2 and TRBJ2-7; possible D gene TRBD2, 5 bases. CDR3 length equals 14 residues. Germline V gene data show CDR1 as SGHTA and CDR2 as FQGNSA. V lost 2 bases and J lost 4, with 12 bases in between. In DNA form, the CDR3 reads TGTGCCAGCAGCTTACGGAAGACTAATTACGAGCAGTACTTC. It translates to CASSLRKTNYEQYF.

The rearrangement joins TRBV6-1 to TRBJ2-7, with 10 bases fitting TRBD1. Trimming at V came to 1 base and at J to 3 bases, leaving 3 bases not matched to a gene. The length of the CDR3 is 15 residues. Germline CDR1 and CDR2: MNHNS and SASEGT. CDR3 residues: CASSEGTGGLYEQYF. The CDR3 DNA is TGTGCCAGCAGTGAAGGGACAGGGGGTCTCTACGAGCAGTACTTC.

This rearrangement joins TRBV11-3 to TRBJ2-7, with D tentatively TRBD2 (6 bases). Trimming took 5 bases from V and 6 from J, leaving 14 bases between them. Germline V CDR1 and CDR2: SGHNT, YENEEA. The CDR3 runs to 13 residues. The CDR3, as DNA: TGTGCCAGCAGCCTTATGGGTAGCGGCGAGCAGTACTTC. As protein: CASSLMGSGEQYF.

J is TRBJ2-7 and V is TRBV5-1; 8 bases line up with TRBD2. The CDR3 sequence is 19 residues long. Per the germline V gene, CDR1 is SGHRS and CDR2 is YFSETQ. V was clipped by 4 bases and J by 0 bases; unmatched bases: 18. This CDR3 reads CASSPLFSLGGGSSYEQYF. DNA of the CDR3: TGCGCCAGCAGCCCCCTCTTCTCGCTCGGGGGGGGGAGCTCCTACGAGCAGTACTTC. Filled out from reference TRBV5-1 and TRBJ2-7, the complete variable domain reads KAGVTQTPRYLIKTRGQQVTLSCSPISGHRSVSWYQQTPGQGLQFLFEYFSETQRNKGNFPGRFSGRQFSNSRSEMNVSTLELGDSALYLCASSPLFSLGGGSSYEQYFGPGTRLTVT.

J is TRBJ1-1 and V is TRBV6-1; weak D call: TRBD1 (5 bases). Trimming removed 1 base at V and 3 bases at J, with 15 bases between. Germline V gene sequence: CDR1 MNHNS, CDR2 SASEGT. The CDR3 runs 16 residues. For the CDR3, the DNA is TGTGCCAGCAGTGAAGGGGGGGGGTTCGGCCACACTGAAGCTTTCTTT. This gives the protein CASSEGGGFGHTEAFF.

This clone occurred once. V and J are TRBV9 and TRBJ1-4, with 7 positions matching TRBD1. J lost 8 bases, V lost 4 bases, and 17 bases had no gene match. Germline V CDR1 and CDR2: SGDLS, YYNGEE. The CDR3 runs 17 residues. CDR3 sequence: CASSPTGDLAVKEKLFF. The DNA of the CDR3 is TGTGCCAGCAGCCCTACAGGGGATTTGGCCGTTAAAGAAAAACTGTTTTTT.

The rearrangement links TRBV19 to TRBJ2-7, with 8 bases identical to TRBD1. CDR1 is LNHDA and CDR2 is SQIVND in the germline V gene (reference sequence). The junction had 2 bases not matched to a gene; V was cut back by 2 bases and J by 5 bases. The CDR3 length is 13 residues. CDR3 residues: CASSIQGANEQYF. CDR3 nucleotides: TGTGCCAGTAGTATACAGGGGGCGAACGAGCAGTACTTC.

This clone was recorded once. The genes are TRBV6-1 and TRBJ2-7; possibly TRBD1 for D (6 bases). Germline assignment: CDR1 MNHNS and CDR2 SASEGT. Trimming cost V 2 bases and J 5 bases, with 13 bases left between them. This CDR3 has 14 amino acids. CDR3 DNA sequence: TGTGCCAGCAGTGAATTTGACAGGTCGGACGAGCAGTACTTC. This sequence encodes CASSEFDRSDEQYF.

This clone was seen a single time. The CDR3 protein is CASSLRGRRKRYEQYF. The CDR3 nucleotides read TGTGCCAGCAGCTTGCGAGGCCGTCGCAAAAGGTACGAGCAGTACTTC. This chain joins TRBV5-6 and TRBJ2-7; no clear D. V gave up 1 base and J gave up 4 bases, with 18 bases separating them. The CDR3 runs 16 residues. Germline V gives CDR1 SGHDT, CDR2 YYEEEE.

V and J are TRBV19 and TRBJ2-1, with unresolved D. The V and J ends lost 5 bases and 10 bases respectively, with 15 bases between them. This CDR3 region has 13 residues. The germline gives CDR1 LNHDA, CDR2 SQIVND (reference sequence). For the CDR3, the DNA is TGTGCCAGTAGTTTGACTTCAACCCGGGAGCAGTTCTTC. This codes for CASSLTSTREQFF.

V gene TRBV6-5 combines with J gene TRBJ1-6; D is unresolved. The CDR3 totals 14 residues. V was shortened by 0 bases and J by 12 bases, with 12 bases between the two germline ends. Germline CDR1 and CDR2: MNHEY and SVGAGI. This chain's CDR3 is CASSYSGSDGPLHF. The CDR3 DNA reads TGTGCCAGCAGTTACTCGGGGAGCGATGGACCCCTCCACTTT.

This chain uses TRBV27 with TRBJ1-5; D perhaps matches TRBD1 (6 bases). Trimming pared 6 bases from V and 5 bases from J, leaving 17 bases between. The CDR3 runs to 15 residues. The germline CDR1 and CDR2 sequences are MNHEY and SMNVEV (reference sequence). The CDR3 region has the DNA TGTGCCAGCAGGGTTGGCGGGGGCGGCTATCAGCCCCAGCATTTT. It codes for CASRVGGGGYQPQHF.

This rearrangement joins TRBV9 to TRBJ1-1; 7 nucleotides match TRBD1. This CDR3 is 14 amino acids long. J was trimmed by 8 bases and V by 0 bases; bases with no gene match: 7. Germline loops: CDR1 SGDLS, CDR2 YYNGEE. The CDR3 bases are TGTGCCAGCAGCGTAGATGACAGGGAATGGGAAGCTTTCTTT. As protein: CASSVDDREWEAFF.

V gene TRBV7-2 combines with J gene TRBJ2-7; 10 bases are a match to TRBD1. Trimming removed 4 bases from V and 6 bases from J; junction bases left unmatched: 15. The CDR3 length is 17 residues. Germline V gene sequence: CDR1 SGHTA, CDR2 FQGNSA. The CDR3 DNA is TGTGCCAGCAGCTCCCCACGGGGGACAGGGGAGGGGGGCGAGCAGTACTTC. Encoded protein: CASSSPRGTGEGGEQYF.

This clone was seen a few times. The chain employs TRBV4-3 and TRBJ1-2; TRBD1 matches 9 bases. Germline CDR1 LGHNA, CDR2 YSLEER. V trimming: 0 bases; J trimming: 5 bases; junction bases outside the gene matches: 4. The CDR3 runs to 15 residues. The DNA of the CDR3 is TGCGCCAGCAGCCAAGACGGGACAGGGCGGTATGGCTACACCTTC. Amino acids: CASSQDGTGRYGYTF.

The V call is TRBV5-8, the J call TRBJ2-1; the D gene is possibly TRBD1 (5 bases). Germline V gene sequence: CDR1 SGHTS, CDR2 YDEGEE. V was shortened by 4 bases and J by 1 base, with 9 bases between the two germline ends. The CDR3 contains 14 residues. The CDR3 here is CASSIRVSYNEQFF. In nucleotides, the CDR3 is TGTGCCAGCAGCATCAGGGTTTCCTACAATGAGCAGTTCTTC. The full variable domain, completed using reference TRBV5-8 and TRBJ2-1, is EAGVTQSPTHLIKTRGQQATLRCSPISGHTSVYWYQQALGLGLQFLLWYDEGEERNRGNFPPRFSGRQFPNYSSELNVNALELEDSALYLCASSIRVSYNEQFFGPGTRLTVL.

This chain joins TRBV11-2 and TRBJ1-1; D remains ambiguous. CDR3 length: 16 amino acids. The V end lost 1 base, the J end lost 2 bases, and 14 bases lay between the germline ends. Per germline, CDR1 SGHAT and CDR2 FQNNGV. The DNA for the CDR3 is TGTGCCAGCAGCTTAGGATTCCAGCAGACAAACACTGAAGCTTTCTTT. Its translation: CASSLGFQQTNTEAFF.

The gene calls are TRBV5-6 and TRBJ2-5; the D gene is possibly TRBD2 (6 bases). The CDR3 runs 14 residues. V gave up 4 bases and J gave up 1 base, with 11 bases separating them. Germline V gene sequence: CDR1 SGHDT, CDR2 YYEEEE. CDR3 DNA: TGTGCCAGCAGCACCGGGACTCTCCAAGAGACCCAGTACTTC. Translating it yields CASSTGTLQETQYF.

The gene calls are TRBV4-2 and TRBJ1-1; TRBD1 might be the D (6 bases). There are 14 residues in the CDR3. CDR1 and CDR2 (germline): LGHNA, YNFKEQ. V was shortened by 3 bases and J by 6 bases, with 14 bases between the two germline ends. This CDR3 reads CASSHLTGFPEAFF. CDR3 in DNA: TGTGCCAGCAGCCATCTCACAGGGTTCCCTGAAGCTTTCTTT.

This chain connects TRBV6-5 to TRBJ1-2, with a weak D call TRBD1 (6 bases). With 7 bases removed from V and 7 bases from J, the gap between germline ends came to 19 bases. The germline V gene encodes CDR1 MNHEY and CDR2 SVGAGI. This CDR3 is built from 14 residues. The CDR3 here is CASTRGQPEGGYTF. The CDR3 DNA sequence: TGTGCCAGCACCCGAGGACAGCCTGAGGGTGGCTACACCTTC.

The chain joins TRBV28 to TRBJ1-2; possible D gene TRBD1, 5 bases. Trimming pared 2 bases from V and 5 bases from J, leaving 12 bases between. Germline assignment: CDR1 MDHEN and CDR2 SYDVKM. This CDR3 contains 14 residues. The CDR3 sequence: CASSLVARGYGYTF. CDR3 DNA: TGTGCCAGCAGTTTAGTGGCCCGGGGGTATGGCTACACCTTC.

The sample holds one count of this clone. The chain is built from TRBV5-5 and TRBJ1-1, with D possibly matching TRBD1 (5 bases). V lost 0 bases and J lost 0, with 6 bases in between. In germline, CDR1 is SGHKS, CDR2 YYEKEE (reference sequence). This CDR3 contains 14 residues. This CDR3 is CASSLEGLNTEAFF. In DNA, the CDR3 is TGTGCCAGCAGCTTGGAGGGGCTGAACACTGAAGCTTTCTTT.

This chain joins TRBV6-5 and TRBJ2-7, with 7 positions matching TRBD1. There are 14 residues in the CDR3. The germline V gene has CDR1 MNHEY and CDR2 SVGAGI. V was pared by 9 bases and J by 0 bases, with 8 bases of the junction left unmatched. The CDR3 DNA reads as TGTGCCAGTTCCCGGGACAGAAGCTCCTACGAGCAGTACTTC. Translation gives CASSRDRSSYEQYF.

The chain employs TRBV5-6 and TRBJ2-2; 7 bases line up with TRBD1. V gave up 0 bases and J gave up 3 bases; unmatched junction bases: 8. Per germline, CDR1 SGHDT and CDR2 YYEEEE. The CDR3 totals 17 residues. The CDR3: CASSLARTGVDTGELFF. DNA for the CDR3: TGTGCCAGCAGCTTGGCCCGAACAGGGGTTGACACCGGGGAGCTGTTTTTT.

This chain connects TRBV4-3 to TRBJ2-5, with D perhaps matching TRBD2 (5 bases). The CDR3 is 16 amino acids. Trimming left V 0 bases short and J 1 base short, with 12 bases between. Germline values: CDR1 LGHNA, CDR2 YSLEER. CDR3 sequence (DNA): TGCGCCAGCAGCCAAGATCTTGGAAGCGGCCAAGAGACCCAGTACTTC. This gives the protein CASSQDLGSGQETQYF.